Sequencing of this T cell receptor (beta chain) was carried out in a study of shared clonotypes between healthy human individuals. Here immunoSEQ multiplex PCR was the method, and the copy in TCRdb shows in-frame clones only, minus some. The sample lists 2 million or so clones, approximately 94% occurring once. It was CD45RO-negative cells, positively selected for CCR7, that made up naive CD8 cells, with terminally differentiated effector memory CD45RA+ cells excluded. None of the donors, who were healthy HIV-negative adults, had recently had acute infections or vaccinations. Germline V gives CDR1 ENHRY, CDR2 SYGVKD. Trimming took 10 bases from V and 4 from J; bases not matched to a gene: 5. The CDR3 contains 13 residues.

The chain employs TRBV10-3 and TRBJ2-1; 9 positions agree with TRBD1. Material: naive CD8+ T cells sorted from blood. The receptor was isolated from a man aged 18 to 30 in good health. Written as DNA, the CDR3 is TGTGCCAGCTGGGACAGGGATTACAATGAGCAGTTCTTC. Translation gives CASWDRDYNEQFF.